This T cell receptor (beta chain) originates from a study of shared clonotypes between healthy human individuals. Study summary: Each donor's CD4 naive and CD4 memory cells filled three plates apiece, CD8 naive two, and CD8 memory one.

Overall study findings and caveats: In this cohort, only blood was sampled, and tissue repertoires likely differ. Rarefaction revealed incomplete sorted-subset sequencing despite large depth.

Data came from immunoSEQ multiplex PCR; TCRdb stores just in-frame clones and leaves some out. The sample lists roughly 2.5 million clones; about 92% were seen once. Worth noting for this clone: The antigen is not known.

The CDR3 is made up of 15 amino acids. The V end was cut by 0 bases, the J end by 6 bases, with 12 bases between. Germline V CDR1 and CDR2: SGHRS, YFSETQ. The clonotype was recovered from a man younger than 30 in good health. The chain links TRBV5-1 to TRBJ2-2; no clear D. Material for sequencing was naive CD4+ T cells sorted from blood. The subset here: CD45RA+ positively selected. Written as DNA, the CDR3 is TGCGCCAGCAGCTTGGAGGGCGGTTATCCCGGGGAGCTGTTTTTT. Residues: CASSLEGGYPGELFF.